This TCR beta chain was profiled in a study of blood T cell repertoires in COVID-19. Looking at the study overall: Samples of COVID-19 (acute and convalescent) were obtained from the United States, Italy and Spain. Sources were T cells, B-cell-depleted T cells, or PBMCs; the material itself was cDNA or gDNA.

This CDR3 spans 14 amino acids. The trim removed 3 bases at V and 4 bases at J, leaving 7 bases unmatched. Germline-derived CDR1 and CDR2 are DFQATT and SNEGSKA (reference sequence). The authors' processing: Nucleated cell number was recorded as an estimate derived from reference gene primer amplification. Some clones are missing from TCRdb's copy, which holds only in-frame ones; the method was immunoSEQ multiplex PCR. D and trimming come from the DNA, and the V and J calls and clone size come from that table. The sample includes some 250,000 clones, more than 80% of them seen just once. The receptor was derived from a man aged 30 to 45 who had recovered from COVID-19. The chain couples TRBV20-1 to TRBJ2-5, with 8 bases fitting TRBD1. The sample consisted of peripheral blood. The CDR3 region has the DNA TGCAGTGCTAGTCGGACAGGGTGGGGAGAGACCCAGTACTTC. This codes for CSASRTGWGETQYF.